A selection of T cell receptor beta chains follows, all from one sample in a study of Graves' ophthalmopathy and Graves' hyperthyroidism. TCRdb redid the calling of the multiplex PCR reads with MiXCR, one entry per CDR3 protein. The repertoire includes 300,000 to 350,000 distinct CDR3 sequences, about a sixth of them detected once, and 9% to 15% sits in the top ten. The sequenced sample was peripheral blood. These receptors were collected from an adult man with Graves' ophthalmopathy. Both conserved end residues are part of each CDR3. A D gene is named only where the DNA matches it firmly. Expanded clones get a size class; other rows say once, few or many, or leave the size out.

NA	TRBV2	NA	TRBJ2-5	TGTGCCAGCATAGGAAACCAAGAGACCCAGTACTTC	CASIGNQETQYF
TRBD1	TRBV12-3/TRBV12-4	many	TRBJ2-7	TGTGCCAGCAGTCGGACAGGGACCTACGAGCAGTACTTC	CASSRTGTYEQYF
TRBD1	TRBV6-1	many	TRBJ1-1	TGTGCCAGCAGTCGACACCCAGGGACAGGTAACACTGAAGCTTTCTTT	CASSRHPGTGNTEAFF
NA	TRBV7-2	many	TRBJ1-6	TGTGCCAGCAGCTGGTCCAATAATTCACCCCTCCACTTT	CASSWSNNSPLHF
NA	TRBV18	many	TRBJ1-5	TGTGCCAGCTCACCAGAACATGGCAATCAGCCCCAGCATTTT	CASSPEHGNQPQHF
NA	TRBV4-2	NA	TRBJ1-3	TGTGCCAGCAGCCAAGCGGCAGGGGCGAGTGGAAACACCATATATTTT	CASSQAAGASGNTIYF
NA	TRBV5-1	many	TRBJ2-2	TGCGCCAGCAGCGTACAGGGTCTCCCCGGGGAGCTGTTTTTT	CASSVQGLPGELFF
TRBD1	TRBV6-5	many	TRBJ1-5	TGTGCCAGTGAGACAGGGGCCAATCAGCCCCAGCATTTT	CASETGANQPQHF
NA	TRBV6-1	many	TRBJ1-2	TGTGCCAGCAGTGAAACGTTCGCAGTCCACTATGGCTACACCTTC	CASSETFAVHYGYTF
NA	TRBV18	NA	TRBJ1-5	TGTGCCAGCTCACTCTCCGGCCCAAATAGCAATCAGCCCCAGCATTTT	CASSLSGPNSNQPQHF
NA	TRBV2	many	TRBJ2-2	TGTGCCAGCAGGATGATCCTGGGGGGCACCGGGGAGCTGTTTTTT	CASRMILGGTGELFF
TRBD1	TRBV6-1	NA	TRBJ2-7	TGTGCCAGCAGGGACAGGGTTGCCTACGAGCAGTACTTC	CASRDRVAYEQYF
TRBD1	TRBV28	many	TRBJ1-2	TGTGCCAGCAGTTTAGACAGGGTCTATGGCTACACCTTC	CASSLDRVYGYTF
NA	TRBV27	many	TRBJ1-5	TGTGCCAGCAGCCCAGAGGCCAGGGCGTTTCAGCCCCAGCATTTT	CASSPEARAFQPQHF
NA	TRBV6-1	many	TRBJ2-4	TGTGCCAGCAATGAAGATCTAGCCAAAAACATTCAGTACTTC	CASNEDLAKNIQYF
NA	TRBV30	many	TRBJ1-6	TGTGCCTGCCCACAGGGTTTCGGCTCCTATAATTCACCCCTCCACTTT	CACPQGFGSYNSPLHF
NA	TRBV27	many	TRBJ2-7	TGTGCCAGCAGTTTATCGGCAGGTTTTGGCTACGAGCAGTACTTC	CASSLSAGFGYEQYF
NA	TRBV7-2	many	TRBJ2-5	TGTGCCAGCAGCTTAGTAGCCGGACAGAGGGGAGAGACCCAGTACTTC	CASSLVAGQRGETQYF
TRBD1	TRBV10-3	many	TRBJ2-5	TGTGCCATCAGCGGGACAGGGCAAGAGACCCAGTACTTC	CAISGTGQETQYF
NA	TRBV20-1	many	TRBJ2-7	TGCAGTGCTAGAGATCCAGGGGTGGCTAACGAGCAGTACTTC	CSARDPGVANEQYF
NA	TRBV7-2	many	TRBJ1-1	TGTGCCAGCAGCTTAAAAGGGGGATCCGCTGAAGCTTTCTTT	CASSLKGGSAEAFF
NA	TRBV5-1	many	TRBJ1-1	TGCGCCAGCAAGGAAGTGAACACTGAAGCTTTCTTT	CASKEVNTEAFF
NA	TRBV12-3/TRBV12-4	NA	TRBJ1-1	TGTGCCAGCACCAACTACGCCGGGGGCACTGAAGCTTTCTTT	CASTNYAGGTEAFF
NA	TRBV6-2/TRBV6-3	NA	TRBJ2-5	TGTGCCAGCAGTTACTCAAGGACTACACAAGAGACCCAGTACTTC	CASSYSRTTQETQYF